Each of the 4 T cell receptor beta chains below was sequenced from the same sample in a study of human T cells and chemical hapten exposure. TCRdb analysed the RACE reads with MiXCR anew, one entry per CDR3 protein. This sample carries around 250,000 distinct CDR3 sequences, around 9.3% of them seen once, and the ten largest clones take over 2%. As for time point: pre-sensitization, week 0. Specified treatment: therapeutic diphenylcyclopropenone sensitization with weekly scalp DPC. The sequenced sample was whole blood, obtained in connection with sensitization to the hapten diphenylcyclopropenone (DPC). Receptors originate from a woman aged 40-49 years with alopecia areata. Some clones in this sample may be carry-over from other donors' samples.

This clonotype has more than one count but fewer than ten. The chain uses TRBV12-3 or TRBV12-4 and TRBJ2-7; tentative D call: TRBD2 (6 bases). CDR3 size: 13 residues. Trimming cost V 6 bases and J 3 bases, with 12 bases left between them. CDR3 amino acids: CASRRDGYYEQYF. The CDR3 nucleotides read TGTGCCAGCAGGCGGGACGGGTACTACGAGCAGTACTTC.

This chain uses TRBV4-1 with TRBJ2-3; D remains ambiguous. This CDR3 is 13 amino acids long. Germline lookup yields CDR1 MGHRA and CDR2 YSYEKL. V was cut by 2 bases and J by 3 bases, with 6 bases left in between. The CDR3 loop is CASSQLLTDTQYF. The CDR3 nucleotides are TGCGCCAGCAGCCAACTGTTAACAGATACGCAGTATTTT.

Only a few counts were recorded for this clonotype. The chain couples TRBV11-2 to TRBJ2-2; D may match TRBD1 or TRBD2 (5 bases each). CDR1 SGHAT and CDR2 FQNNGV come from the germline V gene. V was clipped by 8 bases and J by 0 bases, with 13 bases between them. The CDR3 is made up of 15 amino acids. The CDR3 region has the DNA TGTGCCAGCTGGGGGAGAGAAGCGAACACCGGGGAGCTGTTTTTT. Encoded protein: CASWGREANTGELFF.

This clonotype was counted a few times. This chain joins TRBV11-2 and TRBJ2-1; TRBD2 matches at 8 bases. V was clipped by 4 bases and J by 4 bases; unmatched bases: 9. Germline V gives CDR1 SGHAT, CDR2 FQNNGV. The CDR3 runs 16 residues. Written as DNA, the CDR3 is TGTGCCAGCAGCTCCCCCATAGCGGGACCTTACAATGAGCAGTTCTTC. Residues: CASSSPIAGPYNEQFF.